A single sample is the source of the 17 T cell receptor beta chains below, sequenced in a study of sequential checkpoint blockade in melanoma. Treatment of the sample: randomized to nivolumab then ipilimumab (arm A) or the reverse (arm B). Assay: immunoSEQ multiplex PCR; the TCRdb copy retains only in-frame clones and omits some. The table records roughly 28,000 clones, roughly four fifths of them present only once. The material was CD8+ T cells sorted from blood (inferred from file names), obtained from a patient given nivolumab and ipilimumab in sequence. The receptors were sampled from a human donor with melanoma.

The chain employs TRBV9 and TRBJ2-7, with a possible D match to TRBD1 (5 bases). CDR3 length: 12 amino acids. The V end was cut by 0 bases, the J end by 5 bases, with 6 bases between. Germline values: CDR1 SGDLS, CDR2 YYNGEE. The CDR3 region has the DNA TGTGCCAGCAGCGTAGAAGGGGACGAGCAGTACTTC. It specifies CASSVEGDEQYF.

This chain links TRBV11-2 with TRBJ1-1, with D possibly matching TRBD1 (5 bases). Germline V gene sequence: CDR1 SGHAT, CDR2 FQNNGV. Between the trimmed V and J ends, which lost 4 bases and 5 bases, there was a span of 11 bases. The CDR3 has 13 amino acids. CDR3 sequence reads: CASSYLTETEAFF. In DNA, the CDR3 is TGTGCCAGCAGCTACCTGACAGAGACTGAAGCTTTCTTT.

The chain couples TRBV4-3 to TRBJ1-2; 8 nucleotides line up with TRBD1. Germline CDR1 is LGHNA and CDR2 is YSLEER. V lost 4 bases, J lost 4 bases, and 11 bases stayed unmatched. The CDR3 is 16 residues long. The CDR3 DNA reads TGCGCCAGCAGCCCGCACTTACAGGGGGGGGCCTATGGCTACACCTTC. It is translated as CASSPHLQGGAYGYTF.

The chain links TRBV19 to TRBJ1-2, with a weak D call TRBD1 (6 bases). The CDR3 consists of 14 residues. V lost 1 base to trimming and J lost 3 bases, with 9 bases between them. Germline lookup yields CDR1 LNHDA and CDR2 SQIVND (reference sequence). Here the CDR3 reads CASSIVSGDYGYTF. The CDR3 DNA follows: TGTGCCAGTAGTATAGTCTCAGGGGACTATGGCTACACCTTC.

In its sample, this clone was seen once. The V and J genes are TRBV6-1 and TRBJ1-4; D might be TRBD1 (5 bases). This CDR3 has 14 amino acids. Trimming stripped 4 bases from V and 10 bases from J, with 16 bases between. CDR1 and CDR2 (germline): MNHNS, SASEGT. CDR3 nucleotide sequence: TGTGCCAGCAGTGGTACAGGCGAGAGTGGAAAACTGTTTTTT. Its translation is CASSGTGESGKLFF.

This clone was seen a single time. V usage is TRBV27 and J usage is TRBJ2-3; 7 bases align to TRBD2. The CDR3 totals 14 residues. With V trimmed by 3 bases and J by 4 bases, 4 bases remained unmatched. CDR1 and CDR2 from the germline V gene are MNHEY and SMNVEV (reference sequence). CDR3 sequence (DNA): TGTGCCAGCAGTTTTAGACTAGCCCCAGATACGCAGTATTTT. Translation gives CASSFRLAPDTQYF.

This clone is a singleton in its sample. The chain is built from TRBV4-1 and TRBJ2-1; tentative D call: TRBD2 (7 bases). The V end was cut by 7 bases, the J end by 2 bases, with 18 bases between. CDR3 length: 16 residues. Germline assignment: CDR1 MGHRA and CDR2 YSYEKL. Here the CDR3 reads CASKQEGGGAYNEQFF. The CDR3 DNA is TGCGCCAGCAAGCAGGAGGGAGGGGGGGCCTACAATGAGCAGTTCTTC.

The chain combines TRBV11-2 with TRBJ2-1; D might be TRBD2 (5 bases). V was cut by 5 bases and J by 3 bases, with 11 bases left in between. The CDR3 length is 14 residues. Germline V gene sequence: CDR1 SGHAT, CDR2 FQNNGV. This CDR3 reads CASSVRGNYNEQFF. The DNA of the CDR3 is TGTGCCAGCAGCGTTAGAGGGAACTACAATGAGCAGTTCTTC.

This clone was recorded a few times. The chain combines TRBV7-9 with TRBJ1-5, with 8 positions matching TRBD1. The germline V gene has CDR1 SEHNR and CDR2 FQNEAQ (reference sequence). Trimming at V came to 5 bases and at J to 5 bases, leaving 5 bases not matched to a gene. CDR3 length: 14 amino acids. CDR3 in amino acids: CASSPTGDYQPQHF. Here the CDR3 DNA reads TGTGCCAGCAGCCCGACAGGGGATTATCAGCCCCAGCATTTT. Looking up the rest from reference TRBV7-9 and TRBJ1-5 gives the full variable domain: DTGVSQNPRHKITKRGQNVTFRCDPISEHNRLYWYRQTLGQGPEFLTYFQNEAQLEKSRLLSDRFSAERPKGSFSTLEIQRTEQGDSAMYLCASSPTGDYQPQHFGDGTRLSIL.

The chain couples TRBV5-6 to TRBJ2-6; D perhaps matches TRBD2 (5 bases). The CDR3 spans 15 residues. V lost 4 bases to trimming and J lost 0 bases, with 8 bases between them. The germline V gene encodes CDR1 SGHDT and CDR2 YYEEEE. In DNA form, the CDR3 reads TGTGCCAGCAGCAAAGAGGGCTCTGGGGCCAACGTCCTGACTTTC. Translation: CASSKEGSGANVLTF.

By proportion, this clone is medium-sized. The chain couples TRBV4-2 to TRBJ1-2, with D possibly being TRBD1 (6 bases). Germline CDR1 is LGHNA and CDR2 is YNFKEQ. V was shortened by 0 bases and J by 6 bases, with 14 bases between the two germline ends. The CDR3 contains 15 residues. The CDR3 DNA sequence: TGTGCCAGCAGCCAAGAAGGCTGGGAGGGGGATGGCTACACCTTC. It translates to CASSQEGWEGDGYTF.

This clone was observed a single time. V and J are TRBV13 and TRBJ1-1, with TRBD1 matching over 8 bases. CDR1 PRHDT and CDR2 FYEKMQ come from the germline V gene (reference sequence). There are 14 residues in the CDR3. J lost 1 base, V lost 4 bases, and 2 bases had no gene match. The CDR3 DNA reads TGTGCCAGCAGCTCCGGGACAGGGAACACTGAAGCTTTCTTT. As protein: CASSSGTGNTEAFF.

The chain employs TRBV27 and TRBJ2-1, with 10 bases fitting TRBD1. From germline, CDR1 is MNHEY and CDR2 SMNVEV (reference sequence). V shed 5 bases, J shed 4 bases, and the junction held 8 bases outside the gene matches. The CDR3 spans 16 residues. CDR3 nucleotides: TGTGCCAGCAGTCCAACGGGACAGGGGCTTTACAATGAGCAGTTCTTC. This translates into CASSPTGQGLYNEQFF.

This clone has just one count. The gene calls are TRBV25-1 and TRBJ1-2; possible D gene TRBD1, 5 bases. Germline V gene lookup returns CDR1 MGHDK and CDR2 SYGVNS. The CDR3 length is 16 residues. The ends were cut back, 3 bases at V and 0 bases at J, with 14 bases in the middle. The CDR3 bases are TGTGCCAGCAGTGATGGTCCCACGGGGGCTAACTATGGCTACACCTTC. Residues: CASSDGPTGANYGYTF.

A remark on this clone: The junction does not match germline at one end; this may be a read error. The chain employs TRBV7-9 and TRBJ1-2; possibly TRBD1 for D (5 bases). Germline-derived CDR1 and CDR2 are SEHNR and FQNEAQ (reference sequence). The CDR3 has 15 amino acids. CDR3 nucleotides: TGCGCCAGCAGCCAAGTAGGGGCCCTTAACTATGGCTACACCTTC. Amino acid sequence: CASSQVGALNYGYTF.

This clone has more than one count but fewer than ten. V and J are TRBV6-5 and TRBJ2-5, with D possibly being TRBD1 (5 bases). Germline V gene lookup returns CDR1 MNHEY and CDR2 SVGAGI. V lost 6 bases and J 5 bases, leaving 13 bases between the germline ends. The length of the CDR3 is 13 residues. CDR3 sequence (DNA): TGTGCCAGCAGCAGACAGATAGAGGAGACCCAGTACTTC. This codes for CASSRQIEETQYF.

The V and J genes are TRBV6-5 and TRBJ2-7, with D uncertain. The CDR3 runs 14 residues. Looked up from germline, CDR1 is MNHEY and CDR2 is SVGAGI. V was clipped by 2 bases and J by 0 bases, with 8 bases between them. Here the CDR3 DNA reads TGTGCCAGCAGTTACGGGCAGCTCTCCTACGAGCAGTACTTC. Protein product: CASSYGQLSYEQYF.